The next 20 T cell receptor beta chains were all read from a single sample in a study of cytomegalovirus exposure and HLA in healthy donors. Some clones are missing from TCRdb's copy, which holds only in-frame ones; the method was immunoSEQ multiplex PCR. The profile covers around 120,000 clones, with over 85% appearing a single time and about 2.1% taken by the ten largest. Specimen: PBMCs. The receptors here all came from a woman younger than 30 in good health and CMV-seronegative.

The chain employs TRBV29-1 and TRBJ2-7; TRBD2 matches at 8 bases. V shed 4 bases, J shed 3 bases, and the junction held 5 bases outside the gene matches. CDR3 length equals 13 residues. Germline V gene data show CDR1 as SQVTM and CDR2 as ANQGSEA. CDR3 DNA sequence: TGCAGCGTTGCCGGGAGGGGACGCTACGAGCAGTACTTC. This sequence encodes CSVAGRGRYEQYF.

This clone was observed a handful of times. The chain has TRBV30 and TRBJ1-1; D ambiguous. The V gene lost 0 bases and the J gene lost 2 bases, with 4 bases spanning the gap. Germline V gene lookup returns CDR1 GTSNPN and CDR2 SVGIG (reference sequence). The CDR3 consists of 12 residues. CDR3 protein: CAWSVANTEAFF. The DNA for the CDR3 is TGTGCCTGGAGTGTAGCTAACACTGAAGCTTTCTTT.

The rearrangement links TRBV19 to TRBJ2-7, with 8 bases identical to TRBD1. The V and J ends lost 6 bases and 3 bases, in that order; junction bases with no gene match: 10. Germline CDR1 and CDR2: LNHDA and SQIVND (reference sequence). CDR3 length: 15 amino acids. CDR3 sequence: CASSKPGQAVYEQYF. DNA for the CDR3: TGTGCCAGTAGCAAACCGGGACAGGCCGTCTACGAGCAGTACTTC.

The V call is TRBV4-3, the J call TRBJ2-4, with D perhaps TRBD2 (6 bases). Germline V gene sequence: CDR1 LGHNA, CDR2 YSLEER. V was clipped by 4 bases and J by 3 bases, with 13 bases between them. The CDR3 contains 15 residues. CDR3 in DNA: TGCGCCAGCAGCCTCGTTACGCGGGGCAAAAACATTCAGTACTTC. Translation gives CASSLVTRGKNIQYF.

The J gene is TRBJ2-7, the V gene TRBV11-2, with TRBD1 identical over 10 bases. This CDR3 has 16 amino acids. The V segment lost 6 bases and the J segment 3 bases; nucleotides outside the gene matches: 11. CDR1 and CDR2 (germline): SGHAT, FQNNGV. The CDR3 region is CASSPLRRDRGYEQYF. DNA of the CDR3: TGTGCCAGCAGTCCCCTCCGACGGGACAGGGGCTACGAGCAGTACTTC.

This chain connects TRBV6-1 to TRBJ2-7, with 9 bases lining up with TRBD1. The germline gives CDR1 MNHNS, CDR2 SASEGT. With V trimmed by 5 bases and J by 3 bases, 8 bases remained unmatched. This CDR3 comprises 15 residues. In DNA, the CDR3 is TGTGCCAGCAGTCCACAACGGGACAGGGTCTACGAGCAGTACTTC. Translated: CASSPQRDRVYEQYF.

V usage is TRBV12-5 and J usage is TRBJ1-6, with 7 bases that match TRBD1. Germline V CDR1 and CDR2: LGHNT, FRNRAP. The CDR3 has 14 residues. With 2 bases clipped from V and 9 bases from J, the junction kept 4 bases outside the gene matches. CDR3: CASGLSAGGSPLHF. CDR3 nucleotides: TGTGCTAGTGGTTTGTCGGCAGGGGGTTCACCCCTCCACTTT. The variable domain in full, with the rest retrieved from reference TRBV12-5 and TRBJ1-6, is DARVTQTPRHKVTEMGQEVTMRCQPILGHNTVFWYRQTMMQGLELLAYFRNRAPLDDSGMPKDRFSAEMPDATLATLKIQPSEPRDSAVYFCASGLSAGGSPLHFGNGTRLTVT.

The chain joins TRBV4-1 to TRBJ2-7; 10 positions match TRBD1. Germline V gene data show CDR1 as MGHRA and CDR2 as YSYEKL. Trimming at V came to 1 base and at J to 6 bases, leaving 3 bases not matched to a gene. The CDR3 runs to 14 residues. The CDR3 DNA follows: TGCGCCAGCAGCCAAGCGGGACAGGGGTCCGAGCAGTACTTC. Its protein product is CASSQAGQGSEQYF.

The chain carries TRBV5-1 and TRBJ1-1; no firm D call. The CDR3 totals 14 residues. The V gene lost 4 bases and the J gene lost 5 bases, with 15 bases spanning the gap. The V gene's germline CDR1 is SGHRS and CDR2 YFSETQ. DNA for the CDR3: TGCGCCAGCAGCGGATCGGGGAGAGGAACTGAAGCTTTCTTT. It yields the protein CASSGSGRGTEAFF.

This clone appeared a single time. The V call is TRBV2, the J call TRBJ2-7, with 8 positions matching TRBD1. CDR1 SNHLY and CDR2 FYNNEI come from the germline V gene. V dropped 6 bases and J dropped 0; count of bases not matched to a gene: 7. The CDR3 consists of 15 residues. The CDR3, as DNA: TGTGCCAGCAGGGTAAGACAGGGGAACTCCTACGAGCAGTACTTC. Protein product: CASRVRQGNSYEQYF.

The chain has TRBV6-6 and TRBJ1-6; 8 bases map to TRBD1. V dropped 6 bases and J dropped 7; count of bases not matched to a gene: 11. This CDR3 has 16 amino acids. Germline CDR1 reads MNHNY; CDR2 reads SVGAGI (reference sequence). The CDR3 sequence: CASRSTPDRANSPLHF. The DNA of the CDR3 is TGTGCCAGCAGGTCAACCCCGGACAGGGCAAATTCACCCCTCCACTTT.

This sequence joins TRBV12-2 and TRBJ2-7; TRBD2, the table's D call, was not compared with the DNA. TRBV12-2 is tagged as a pseudogene. The CDR3 is 15 residues long. The CDR3 here is CARSTQRGHSYEQYF. CDR3 DNA: TGTGCACGTTCAACACAGCGGGGGCACTCCTACGAGCAGTACTTC.

The chain uses TRBV27 and TRBJ1-1, with a weak D call TRBD1 (5 bases). Trimming pared 5 bases from V and 10 bases from J, leaving 32 bases between. Germline-derived CDR1 and CDR2 are MNHEY and SMNVEV (reference sequence). The CDR3 loop spans 18 amino acids. DNA of the CDR3: TGTGCCAGCAGTACCAGGTTGGGCCGCGGGGGACCACCCCTGAGAGCTTTCTTT. Its protein is CASSTRLGRGGPPLRAFF.

This rearrangement joins TRBV4-1 to TRBJ2-2, with 9 bases matching TRBD2. Germline loops: CDR1 MGHRA, CDR2 YSYEKL. Germline trimming cut 3 bases from V and 1 base from J; bases unmatched to any gene: 0. The CDR3 is 15 amino acids. The CDR3 is CASSHSGGNTGELFF. In DNA, the CDR3 is TGCGCCAGCAGCCATAGCGGGGGGAACACCGGGGAGCTGTTTTTT.

This chain connects TRBV6-5 to TRBJ1-2, with D tentatively TRBD1 (6 bases). Per germline, CDR1 MNHEY and CDR2 SVGAGI. The CDR3 loop spans 14 amino acids. The V gene lost 2 bases and the J gene lost 0 bases, with 7 bases spanning the gap. CDR3 coding DNA: TGTGCCAGCAGTTACGGGACACCTAACTATGGCTACACCTTC. Its translation: CASSYGTPNYGYTF.

The chain combines TRBV28 with TRBJ2-7, with 8 positions matching TRBD1. V gave up 5 bases and J gave up 6 bases; unmatched junction bases: 9. The germline V gene encodes CDR1 MDHEN and CDR2 SYDVKM. This CDR3 region has 14 residues. Here the CDR3 reads CASSTGTGGSEQYF. DNA for the CDR3: TGTGCCAGCAGTACCGGGACAGGTGGATCCGAGCAGTACTTC.

The chain uses TRBV5-1 and TRBJ2-7; no reliable D call. Deletions cut 1 base from V and 1 base from J, with 6 bases between. Germline lookup yields CDR1 SGHRS and CDR2 YFSETQ. This CDR3 region has 13 residues. Here the CDR3 reads CASSLTESYEQYF. The CDR3 DNA follows: TGCGCCAGCAGCTTGACCGAGTCCTACGAGCAGTACTTC.

This clone was seen only a few times. The chain links TRBV2 to TRBJ2-7; 10 nucleotides align to TRBD2. Germline V gene data show CDR1 as SNHLY and CDR2 as FYNNEI. With V trimmed by 6 bases and J by 5 bases, 7 bases remained unmatched. The CDR3 is 14 amino acids. DNA for the CDR3: TGTGCCAGCAGGGTTATGACTAGCGGGCACGAGCAGTACTTC. Its protein product is CASRVMTSGHEQYF.

This clone has only a few counts. The genes are TRBV9 and TRBJ1-1, with 7 bases identical to TRBD1. The CDR3 is 15 residues long. The V gene's germline CDR1 is SGDLS and CDR2 YYNGEE. The V and J ends lost 4 bases and 2 bases, in that order; junction bases with no gene match: 8. The chain's CDR3 is CASSPRTGVNTEAFF. DNA of the CDR3: TGTGCCAGCAGCCCCCGGACAGGAGTAAACACTGAAGCTTTCTTT. Together with reference TRBV9 and TRBJ1-1, the CDR3 gives the full variable domain: DSGVTQTPKHLITATGQRVTLRCSPRSGDLSVYWYQQSLDQGLQFLIQYYNGEERAKGNILERFSAQQFPDLHSELNLSSLELGDSALYFCASSPRTGVNTEAFFGQGTRLTVV.

V and J are TRBV5-1 and TRBJ2-1; D is perhaps TRBD2 (6 bases). Germline values: CDR1 SGHRS, CDR2 YFSETQ. V lost 3 bases and J lost 9, with 13 bases in between. CDR3 length: 13 amino acids. The CDR3 coding sequence is TGCGCCAGCAGCTGGGCCATGGGAGGTGAGCAGTTCTTC. Protein sequence: CASSWAMGGEQFF.